This TCR beta chain was captured by sequencing in a study of monozygotic twins with inflammatory bowel disease. TCRdb reprocessed the 5' RACE reads, keeping one entry per CDR3 protein, no DNA. The sample has around 150,000 distinct CDR3 sequences, and its top ten clones hold 2.8%. What was sequenced was blood. The source is a human donor with ulcerative colitis or Crohn's disease, or a healthy co-twin of an affected twin (not recorded which).

This CDR3 reads CASSNLRGMNTEAFF. The chain carries TRBV5-1 and TRBJ1-1. Germline CDR1 SGHRS, CDR2 YFSETQ. The CDR3 length is 15 residues.